This TCR beta chain was observed in a study of T cell responses to AZD1222 COVID-19 vaccine (dated by TCRdb to the early 2020s). Notes on the research overall: Because spike-specific TCR depth and breadth did not differ between the two schedules, AZD1222 recipients who got a second dose at roughly 4 weeks were pooled with those who got a second dose at roughly 12 weeks. A total of 233 trial participants underwent TCR sequencing, of whom around 200 received two doses of AZD1222 and about 26 received two doses of the MenACWY control vaccine. Trial participants were enrolled by age into 18-55, 56-69 and 70-plus year subgroups, with around 150, 28 and 57 TCR-sequenced participants respectively. Overall results and qualifications from the work: Reportedly, almost half of the unique spike-specific TCRs recognized epitopes lying outside the regions that are mutated in the B.1.351 and B.1.1.7 variants. Conclusions about previously exposed vaccinees were limited because only six or seven AZD1222 recipients were SARS-CoV-2 seropositive at baseline. Because no day 14 peak-response samples were available, repertoires were characterized only after the peak T cell response. The 56-69-year group was small, and its depth increase did not reach significance, likely because of low power. Vaccine-associated CD4 TCRs spanned the whole spike protein, with dominant responses in regions 160-218 and 743-854. Participants were mostly white British, with more females than males. The authors suggested clonal diversity may have been underestimated. After two AZD1222 doses, spike-specific TCR breadth and depth were significantly higher than at day 0 and than in MenACWY recipients.

This clone turned up a few times. This receptor's antigen is unknown. No much larger clone exists at a distance of one base, and base qualities are not known. The CDR3 has 17 amino acids, counting the end cysteine and phenylalanine. Only the CDR3 portion is preserved as DNA: 51 bases, with reading frame beginning at the first base. From the germline V gene (reference sequence), CDR1 is MNHNY and CDR2 is SVGAGI. The germline ends are 17 bases apart after V is trimmed by 5 bases and J by 0 bases. The time point label, as the study defines it: baseline before first vaccination. Samples from vaccinated people were obtained from the UK trials COV001 and COV002, which included a single-blind randomized controlled phase 2/3 trial of AZD1222 (ChAdOx1 nCoV-19) in healthy adults. For TCRbeta chain sequencing, PBMC samples from trial participants were taken at day 0 and at day 28 after the second dose. The CDR3 regions of human TCRbeta chains were analyzed by immunosequencing. Per the authors' processing: Repertoire TCRs were checked for matches against a reference library of SARS-CoV-2-specific TCRs that had been generated using the MIRA antigen-specificity platform. Breadth meant the fraction of unique TCRs that were SARS-CoV-2-associated, whereas depth meant the fraction of total T cells that were SARS-CoV-2-associated. Using the MIRA data, every spike-specific TCR was mapped to the spike region that the TCR reacted to and assigned to either a CD4 or a CD8 class. Log10-transformed breadth and depth values were compared by one-way ANOVA with Sidak's multiple comparisons tests. In TCRdb, the immuneACCESS table is reduced to in-frame sequences with V and J assigned. These tables do not hold every clone; where another copy was compared, an unresolved V gene accounts for under half, and the others remain unexplained. The V and J calls and clone size come from that table; D and trimming were worked out from the DNA. For this sample there are 130,000 or so clones; about 93% appear just once. The leading ten clones occupy around 7% of the sample.

The sequence was collected from an adult in good health. Sequences were derived from peripheral blood, sampled on day 0 of AZD1222 vaccination. The chain employs TRBV6-6 and TRBJ1-5; no confident D gene assignment can be made. The CDR3 reads CASSLETRPYSNQPQHF. The bases are TGTGCCAGCAGTCTCGAGACAAGGCCTTATAGCAATCAGCCCCAGCATTTT.